This T cell receptor beta chain was retrieved from a study of response to subunit inactivated influenza vaccine. Via MiXCR, TCRdb re-called the RT-PCR reads, giving one row per CDR3 protein. Among just under 550,000 distinct CDR3 sequences listed, roughly 25% were seen once. In germline, CDR1 is GTSNPN, CDR2 SVGIG (reference sequence). CDR3 length equals 12 residues. V was shortened by 2 bases and J by 9 bases, with 13 bases between the two germline ends. This clonotype has a count of ten or more. Another study also made use of these data, one on T cells expressing NK-cell markers. This second report adds: TCR beta cDNA was made by 5'RACE template switching with UMIs. Seven sequenced donors out of eight were HCMV-seropositive, one seronegative. HCMV specificity was not established for the expanded NKG2C+ T cell clones.

This TCR was recovered from a man in his fifties who received an inactivated influenza vaccine. The material sequenced was CD4+ T cells sorted from PBMCs, taken 11 to 12 days after vaccination. The chain joins TRBV30 to TRBJ1-2, with D possibly TRBD1 on 6 matching bases. CDR3 protein: CAWSMPQGRYTF. In DNA, the CDR3 is TGTGCCTGGAGTATGCCTCAGGGGCGCTACACCTTC. Full variable domain (outside the CDR3, taken from reference TRBV30 and TRBJ1-2): SQTIHQWPATLVQPVGSPLSLECTVEGTSNPNLYWYRQAAGRGLQLLFYSVGIGQISSEVPQNLSASRPQDRQFILSSKKLLLSDSGFYLCAWSMPQGRYTFGSGTRLTVV.